The 22 T cell receptor beta chains given below trace back to one sample, sequenced in a study of T cell changes during pregnancy in multiple sclerosis. Profiling relied on immunoSEQ multiplex PCR, and the TCRdb table lists in-frame clones only, not all of them. The data show tens of thousands of clones, with nearly 95% seen just once and 0.47% held by the top ten. Specimen: CD4+ T cells from peripheral blood mononuclear cells, collected in the first trimester of pregnancy. All receptors derive from a female donor with multiple sclerosis, enrolled in a pregnancy study.

The CDR3 here is CASSSQGKNSPLHF. CDR3 DNA: TGTGCCAGCAGCTCCCAGGGGAAGAATTCACCCCTCCACTTT. The gene calls are TRBV7-2 and TRBJ1-6, with D perhaps TRBD1 (6 bases). The CDR3 totals 14 residues. Trimming stripped 4 bases from V and 7 bases from J, with 11 bases between. Germline CDR1 SGHTA, CDR2 FQGNSA. Supplemented by reference TRBV7-2 and TRBJ1-6, the full variable domain reads GAGVSQSPSNKVTEKGKDVELRCDPISGHTALYWYRQSLGQGLEFLIYFQGNSAPDKSGLPSDRFSAERTGGSVSTLTIQRTQQEDSAVYLCASSSQGKNSPLHFGNGTRLTVT.

A few counts support this clone. The genes are TRBV5-4 and TRBJ1-2; no reliable D call. V shed 6 bases and J shed 8 bases, with 14 bases lying between them. The germline V gene has CDR1 SGHNT and CDR2 YYREEE (reference sequence). This CDR3 is built from 12 residues. The CDR3 loop is CASTGGLRGYTF. The CDR3 DNA is TGTGCCAGCACCGGAGGGTTACGGGGCTACACCTTC.

The chain has TRBV18 and TRBJ2-5; TRBD2 aligns across 9 bases. Germline V CDR1 and CDR2: KGHSH, LQKENI. The CDR3 extends over 12 amino acids. Losses at the gene ends were 6 bases for V and 13 bases for J; bases not matched to a gene: 9. CDR3 amino acids: CASSPREGRLYF. The DNA for the CDR3 is TGTGCCAGCTCCCCGCGGGAGGGACGCTTGTACTTC.

The chain couples TRBV5-1 to TRBJ1-4, with 10 bases that match TRBD1. From germline, CDR1 is SGHRS and CDR2 YFSETQ. V gave up 4 bases and J gave up 8 bases; unmatched junction bases: 5. The CDR3 length is 14 residues. The CDR3 sequence: CASSRTGGREKLFF. In nucleotides, the CDR3 is TGCGCCAGCAGCAGGACAGGGGGAAGGGAAAAACTGTTTTTT.

The V call is TRBV6-1, the J call TRBJ2-7, with D perhaps matching TRBD2 (7 bases). CDR3 size: 14 residues. V dropped 8 bases and J dropped 2 bases, with 16 bases sitting between them. The germline CDR1 and CDR2 sequences are MNHNS and SASEGT. The CDR3 sequence is CASGVGGGPYEQYF. CDR3 sequence (DNA): TGTGCCAGCGGGGTTGGGGGGGGGCCCTACGAGCAGTACTTC.

This chain uses TRBV11-2 with TRBJ1-2, with D possibly TRBD1 on 5 matching bases. The CDR3 runs to 13 residues. V was trimmed by 1 base and J by 2 bases, leaving 5 bases between them. Per the germline V gene, CDR1 is SGHAT and CDR2 is FQNNGV. CDR3 loop: CASSLGQNYGYTF. CDR3 coding DNA: TGTGCCAGCAGCTTAGGACAGAACTATGGCTACACCTTC.

V is TRBV5-1 and J is TRBJ1-4, with 8 nucleotides matching TRBD1. The junction had 8 bases not matched to a gene; V was cut back by 2 bases and J by 8 bases. The CDR3 is 15 amino acids. The V gene's germline CDR1 is SGHRS and CDR2 YFSETQ. The CDR3 nucleotides are TGCGCCAGCAGCTTTTCCCCGGACAGGGCCGAAAAACTGTTTTTT. Its translation is CASSFSPDRAEKLFF.

The chain is built from TRBV10-3 and TRBJ2-3; D not resolved. There are 14 residues in the CDR3. Trimming removed 7 bases from V and 0 bases from J, with 11 bases in between. Per the germline V gene, CDR1 is ENHRY and CDR2 is SYGVKD. CDR3 residues: CAITTTDSTDTQYF. Here the CDR3 DNA reads TGTGCCATCACTACGACTGATAGCACAGATACGCAGTATTTT.

The chain links TRBV19 to TRBJ2-1; 7 bases match TRBD2. The CDR3 extends over 13 amino acids. CDR1 and CDR2 (germline): LNHDA, SQIVND (reference sequence). J lost 0 bases, V lost 10 bases, and 3 bases had no gene match. CDR3 residues: CATGGRSYNEQFF. As DNA, the CDR3 is TGTGCCACGGGGGGTCGCTCCTACAATGAGCAGTTCTTC.

This sequence joins TRBV18 and TRBJ2-5; D might be TRBD1 (5 bases). V gave up 0 bases and J gave up 2 bases, with 7 bases separating them. The V gene's germline CDR1 is KGHSH and CDR2 LQKENI. The CDR3 is 14 amino acids. As DNA, the CDR3 is TGTGCCAGCTCACCACCGACAGCTCAAGAGACCCAGTACTTC. Its protein product is CASSPPTAQETQYF.

The chain is built from TRBV5-1 and TRBJ2-1; 11 positions agree with TRBD1. The V gene's germline CDR1 is SGHRS and CDR2 YFSETQ. V trimming: 4 bases; J trimming: 5 bases; junction bases outside the gene matches: 5. CDR3 length equals 15 residues. CDR3 sequence reads: CASSGGQGGHNEQFF. CDR3 in DNA: TGCGCCAGCAGCGGGGGACAGGGGGGGCACAATGAGCAGTTCTTC.

The chain employs TRBV7-3 and TRBJ1-1, with D perhaps matching TRBD1 (5 bases). V was pared by 7 bases and J by 1 base, with 16 bases between. The germline V gene has CDR1 SGHTA and CDR2 FQGTGA. The length of the CDR3 is 15 residues. The CDR3, as DNA: TGTGCCAGCAACCCTGGGGGGATTGGGAACACTGAAGCTTTCTTT. It encodes CASNPGGIGNTEAFF.

The chain is built from TRBV5-1 and TRBJ2-5; 8 bases are shared with TRBD2. J gave up 5 bases and V 0 bases, and 6 bases lay outside the gene matches. Germline lookup yields CDR1 SGHRS and CDR2 YFSETQ. The CDR3 spans 15 residues. CDR3 bases: TGCGCCAGCAGCTTGGCCGCGGGGGGCGAGGAGACCCAGTACTTC. It translates to CASSLAAGGEETQYF.

V usage is TRBV6-1 and J usage is TRBJ1-5; D is perhaps TRBD1 (5 bases). The CDR3 consists of 19 residues. The germline V gene encodes CDR1 MNHNS and CDR2 SASEGT. The V gene lost 4 bases and the J gene lost 2 bases, with 24 bases spanning the gap. The CDR3 coding sequence is TGTGCCAGCAGTGCATTGACTGGACCCCTGGGAGGGGGCAATCAGCCCCAGCATTTT. Amino acids: CASSALTGPLGGGNQPQHF.

This sequence joins TRBV6-6 and TRBJ1-1; D might be TRBD1 (6 bases). The CDR3 sequence is 15 residues long. Germline values: CDR1 MNHNY, CDR2 SVGAGI (reference sequence). The ends were cut back, 4 bases at V and 0 bases at J, with 12 bases in the middle. CDR3 nucleotide sequence: TGTGCCAGCAGTTCAACAGGGCTGATGAACACTGAAGCTTTCTTT. Protein sequence: CASSSTGLMNTEAFF.

J is TRBJ2-2 and V is TRBV7-3, with 11 bases fitting TRBD1. This CDR3 has 18 amino acids. Germline trimming cut 2 bases from V and 6 bases from J; bases unmatched to any gene: 11. Germline V gives CDR1 SGHTA, CDR2 FQGTGA. CDR3 DNA: TGTGCCAGCAGCTTACAGGGGACAGGGGGGCGAGTGGCCGGGGAGCTGTTTTTT. Protein sequence: CASSLQGTGGRVAGELFF.

This clone has just one count. The CDR3 protein is CASSLLGQDEETQYF. The CDR3 DNA reads TGTGCCAGCAGCTTACTGGGACAGGACGAAGAGACCCAGTACTTC. This sequence joins TRBV7-2 and TRBJ2-5; TRBD1 matches 8 bases. Germline lookup yields CDR1 SGHTA and CDR2 FQGNSA. The CDR3 consists of 15 residues. V shed 2 bases, J shed 3 bases, and the junction held 5 bases outside the gene matches.

The gene calls are TRBV2 and TRBJ2-3; TRBD2 might be the D (6 bases). Germline CDR1 is SNHLY and CDR2 is FYNNEI. The CDR3 runs 16 residues. Trimming stripped 5 bases from V and 0 bases from J, with 15 bases between. The CDR3 bases are TGTGCCAGCAGTCCTCGCAGCGGGCGTAGCACAGATACGCAGTATTTT. Translated, it gives CASSPRSGRSTDTQYF. Complete variable domain (other parts from reference TRBV2 and TRBJ2-3): EPEVTQTPSHQVTQMGQEVILRCVPISNHLYFYWYRQILGQKVEFLVSFYNNEISEKSEIFDDQFSVERPDGSNFTLKIRSTKLEDSAMYFCASSPRSGRSTDTQYFGPGTRLTVL.

In its sample, this clone was seen once. This chain joins TRBV19 and TRBJ1-6; D ambiguous. Germline V gene data show CDR1 as LNHDA and CDR2 as SQIVND (reference sequence). V dropped 6 bases and J dropped 0 bases, with 27 bases sitting between them. The CDR3 runs 21 residues. The CDR3, as DNA: TGTGCCAGTAGCACCCGGAAGTTCCGCGGCGGAGCAAACTCCTATAATTCACCCCTCCACTTT. It yields the protein CASSTRKFRGGANSYNSPLHF.

This chain links TRBV4-1 with TRBJ2-7, with D perhaps matching TRBD1 (6 bases). The CDR3 sequence is 15 residues long. Trimming shortened V by 0 bases and J by 1 base, and 10 bases separated the two germline ends. Germline CDR1 and CDR2: MGHRA and YSYEKL. The CDR3 coding sequence is TGCGCCAGCAGCCAAGAACAGGGTCGGTCCTACGAGCAGTACTTC. It codes for CASSQEQGRSYEQYF.

The chain employs TRBV9 and TRBJ2-5, with 10 bases that match TRBD1. The CDR3 spans 16 residues. V lost 4 bases, J lost 4 bases, and 10 bases stayed unmatched. CDR1 is SGDLS and CDR2 is YYNGEE in the germline V gene. The chain's CDR3 is CASSFRTGGLGETQYF. The CDR3 region has the DNA TGTGCCAGCAGCTTCCGGACAGGGGGTTTGGGAGAGACCCAGTACTTC.

This clone was seen once. The V gene is TRBV9, the J gene TRBJ2-2, with D possibly matching TRBD2 (6 bases). Germline CDR1 is SGDLS and CDR2 is YYNGEE. V lost 4 bases and J lost 4, with 20 bases in between. The CDR3 contains 17 residues. CDR3 in amino acids: CASSLERGLASTGELFF. In nucleotides, the CDR3 is TGTGCCAGCAGCCTCGAGAGAGGGCTAGCGTCCACCGGGGAGCTGTTTTTT.